The clone carrying this T cell receptor beta chain occurred once. CDR1 and CDR2 from the germline V gene are SGHRS and YFSETQ. V lost 0 bases, J lost 6 bases, and 13 bases lay in between. The CDR3 consists of 14 residues. Extraction and reverse transcription of RNA yielded cDNA as the sequencing template. Repertoires were generated with immunoSEQ multiplex PCR, while TCRdb's copy carries only in-frame clones and drops some. The sample consists of about 250,000 clones, about 60% of them appearing once. Regarding treatment: oral pan-JAK inhibitor, 5-10 mg twice daily. Patients with alopecia areata provided lesional scalp punch biopsies as well as peripheral blood. This record comes from a study of CD8+ T cells in alopecia areata.

The origin of this receptor is a human donor with alopecia areata. The input for sequencing was CD4+ T cells sorted from blood, taken around week 54, from a patient treated with tofacitinib. The chain carries TRBV5-1 and TRBJ2-7; no clear D gene. CDR3 bases: TGCGCCAGCAGCTTGGATACGGGCAGCCTCGAGCAGTACTTC. Its protein product is CASSLDTGSLEQYF.